Listed below are T cell receptor beta chains from one sample, sequenced in a study of identical twins. TCRdb re-analysed the 5' RACE reads in MiXCR, keeping a single row per CDR3 protein. The profile shows fewer than 500,000 distinct CDR3 sequences, approximately 25% of them singletons. The same data also contributed to another study, on T cells expressing NK-cell markers.

Sequenced: CD4+ T cells sorted from blood. Source of these receptors: a young woman in good health. Both conserved end residues are part of each CDR3. A D gene is named only where the DNA matches it firmly. Some rows have no size entry. The others give once, few or many, or a class for an expanded clone.

v_gene: TRBV10-3
abundance: few
d_gene: NA
j_gene: TRBJ1-1
CDR3aa: CAITDSRENTEAFF
CDR3nt: TGTGCCATCACCGATTCCAGGGAGAACACTGAAGCTTTCTTT

v_gene: TRBV3-1
abundance: NA
d_gene: NA
j_gene: TRBJ2-7
CDR3aa: CASSTWRTYEQYF
CDR3nt: TGTGCCAGCAGCACGTGGCGGACCTACGAGCAGTACTTC

v_gene: TRBV9
abundance: few
d_gene: TRBD1
j_gene: TRBJ2-7
CDR3aa: CASSATGQGFPYEQYF
CDR3nt: TGTGCCAGCAGCGCGACCGGACAGGGATTCCCCTACGAGCAGTACTTC

v_gene: TRBV27
abundance: NA
d_gene: NA
j_gene: TRBJ1-3
CDR3aa: CASSPIGSAGNTIYF
CDR3nt: TGTGCCAGCAGTCCGATCGGGAGCGCCGGAAACACCATATATTTT

v_gene: TRBV28
abundance: NA
d_gene: NA
j_gene: TRBJ2-3
CDR3aa: CASSLALDTQYF
CDR3nt: TGTGCCAGCAGTTTAGCCCTAGATACGCAGTATTTT

v_gene: TRBV7-2
abundance: few
d_gene: TRBD2
j_gene: TRBJ2-2
CDR3aa: CASSSPSGRAPGELFF
CDR3nt: TGTGCCAGCAGCTCTCCTAGCGGGAGGGCGCCCGGGGAGCTGTTTTTT

v_gene: TRBV20-1
abundance: NA
d_gene: TRBD2
j_gene: TRBJ2-3
CDR3aa: CSARGTSGLTDTQYF
CDR3nt: TGCAGTGCTCGCGGGACTAGCGGCCTCACAGATACGCAGTATTTT

v_gene: TRBV14
abundance: many
d_gene: TRBD2
j_gene: TRBJ2-3
CDR3aa: CASSLYRGGSTDTQYF
CDR3nt: TGTGCCAGCAGCCTCTATCGGGGGGGAAGCACAGATACGCAGTATTTT

v_gene: TRBV5-5
abundance: few
d_gene: TRBD1
j_gene: TRBJ1-1
CDR3aa: CASSEGQGGTEAFF
CDR3nt: TGTGCCAGCAGCGAGGGACAGGGGGGCACTGAAGCTTTCTTT

v_gene: TRBV6-5
abundance: NA
d_gene: NA
j_gene: TRBJ2-3
CDR3aa: CASSSHSDLTDTQYF
CDR3nt: TGTGCCAGCAGTTCCCATAGCGACCTCACAGATACGCAGTATTTT

v_gene: TRBV12-3/TRBV12-4
abundance: NA
d_gene: NA
j_gene: TRBJ2-5
CDR3aa: CASSLSNREETQYF
CDR3nt: TGTGCCAGCAGTTTATCGAACAGGGAAGAGACCCAGTACTTC

v_gene: TRBV4-3
abundance: NA
d_gene: TRBD2
j_gene: TRBJ2-3
CDR3aa: CASSQNLAGGTDTQYF
CDR3nt: TGCGCCAGCAGCCAGAACCTAGCGGGAGGCACAGATACGCAGTATTTT

v_gene: TRBV20-1
abundance: NA
d_gene: TRBD2
j_gene: TRBJ2-3
CDR3aa: CSATSSGSTDTQYF
CDR3nt: TGCAGTGCTACATCTAGCGGGAGCACAGATACGCAGTATTTT

v_gene: TRBV27
abundance: NA
d_gene: NA
j_gene: TRBJ2-2
CDR3aa: CASSLNRYTGELFF
CDR3nt: TGTGCCAGCAGTTTAAATCGGTACACCGGGGAGCTGTTTTTT

v_gene: TRBV6-1
abundance: few
d_gene: NA
j_gene: TRBJ1-4
CDR3aa: CASSQGRGLFF
CDR3nt: TGTGCCAGCAGTCAGGGCAGAGGCCTGTTTTTT

v_gene: TRBV4-1
abundance: NA
d_gene: NA
j_gene: TRBJ2-1
CDR3aa: CASSHRVILGDYNEQFF
CDR3nt: TGCGCCAGCAGTCACCGTGTGATCTTGGGGGACTACAATGAGCAGTTCTTC

v_gene: TRBV5-1
abundance: few
d_gene: NA
j_gene: TRBJ2-1
CDR3aa: CASSSDGHYNEQFF
CDR3nt: TGCGCCAGCAGTTCGGACGGACACTACAATGAGCAGTTCTTC

v_gene: TRBV6-5
abundance: NA
d_gene: TRBD1
j_gene: TRBJ1-2
CDR3aa: CASSYYGQGLGYTF
CDR3nt: TGTGCCAGCAGTTACTACGGACAGGGGTTAGGCTACACCTTC

v_gene: TRBV2
abundance: NA
d_gene: NA
j_gene: TRBJ2-5
CDR3aa: CASSPTSYMETQYF
CDR3nt: TGTGCCAGCAGTCCTACTAGTTACATGGAGACCCAGTACTTC

v_gene: TRBV12-3/TRBV12-4
abundance: NA
d_gene: NA
j_gene: TRBJ1-5
CDR3aa: CASSVEWGSNQPQHF
CDR3nt: TGTGCCAGCAGTGTAGAATGGGGAAGCAATCAGCCCCAGCATTTT

v_gene: TRBV20-1
abundance: NA
d_gene: TRBD2
j_gene: TRBJ2-5
CDR3aa: CSARDVGGGDSETQYF
CDR3nt: TGCAGTGCTAGAGATGTTGGGGGGGGGGACTCAGAGACCCAGTACTTC

v_gene: TRBV20-1
abundance: few
d_gene: NA
j_gene: TRBJ2-1
CDR3aa: CSARDLRGLAKIHEQFF
CDR3nt: TGCAGTGCTAGAGATCTCCGCGGGCTAGCGAAAATCCATGAGCAGTTCTTC

v_gene: TRBV20-1
abundance: few
d_gene: TRBD1
j_gene: TRBJ2-7
CDR3aa: CSAPTGTGGREQYF
CDR3nt: TGCAGTGCCCCCACCGGGACAGGGGGCCGCGAGCAGTACTTC

v_gene: TRBV20-1
abundance: few
d_gene: NA
j_gene: TRBJ1-2
CDR3aa: CSASQGIGSYGYTF
CDR3nt: TGCAGTGCTAGTCAGGGGATAGGAAGCTATGGCTACACCTTC